The 26 T cell receptor beta chains reported below all come from one sample, sequenced in a study of T-cell memory formation after mild COVID-19. Using its own MiXCR run on the 5' RACE reads, TCRdb lists one record per CDR3 protein. The data hold approximately 350,000 distinct CDR3 sequences, with over 10% observed a single time. Material: PBMCs or a T cell subset sorted from them (not recorded which). These receptors were collected from a man younger than 30 who had mild COVID-19 (a few samples of this study predate the infection). Cell type and time point are not known.

V and J are TRBV6-1 and TRBJ2-5, with D possibly being TRBD2 (6 bases). V was pared by 8 bases and J by 5 bases, with 12 bases between. Germline loops: CDR1 MNHNS, CDR2 SASEGT. CDR3 length: 12 amino acids. CDR3 region: CASREGRETQYF. As DNA, the CDR3 is TGTGCCAGCCGCGAGGGGAGGGAGACCCAGTACTTC.

This clonotype was seen at least ten times. This chain links TRBV4-3 with TRBJ2-1; 9 bases map to TRBD2. Germline V gene sequence: CDR1 LGHNA, CDR2 YSLEER. CDR3 size: 17 residues. Trimming took 3 bases from V and 0 from J; bases not matched to a gene: 6. The CDR3 DNA is TGCGCCAGCAGCCACGTCTTAGCGGGGGACTCCTACAATGAGCAGTTCTTC. Its protein product is CASSHVLAGDSYNEQFF.

V and J are TRBV5-6 and TRBJ1-4; D may be TRBD1 (5 bases). The germline V and J ends were trimmed by 4 bases and 7 bases, with 14 bases remaining between them. The CDR3 sequence is 14 residues long. CDR1 is SGHDT, CDR2 YYEEEE, per germline. The CDR3 sequence: CASSPMPGSEKLFF. CDR3 sequence (DNA): TGTGCCAGCAGCCCAATGCCAGGGAGTGAAAAACTGTTTTTT.

This clonotype was found a few times. The V and J genes are TRBV7-3 and TRBJ2-3; D may correspond to TRBD1 or TRBD2 (5 bases each). The CDR3 runs 15 residues. Germline lookup yields CDR1 SGHTA and CDR2 FQGTGA. V was clipped by 4 bases and J by 2 bases, with 13 bases between them. The chain's CDR3 is CASSSLRDHTDTQYF. In DNA, the CDR3 is TGTGCCAGCAGCTCACTCCGGGACCACACAGATACGCAGTATTTT.

In its sample, this clonotype was seen a few times. The DNA for the CDR3 is TGCAGTGCTTACACTGCAACTAATGAAAAACTGTTTTTT. It encodes CSAYTATNEKLFF. The chain uses TRBV20-1 and TRBJ1-4; no clear D. This CDR3 region has 13 residues. Trimming removed 5 bases at V and 0 bases at J, with 7 bases between. Germline CDR1 is DFQATT and CDR2 is SNEGSKA (reference sequence).

This clonotype was counted only a few times. This sequence joins TRBV20-1 and TRBJ2-2, with 7 bases identical to TRBD1. The CDR3 has 16 amino acids. The germline V gene has CDR1 DFQATT and CDR2 SNEGSKA (reference sequence). With 0 bases clipped from V and 6 bases from J, the junction kept 10 bases outside the gene matches. CDR3 DNA sequence: TGCAGTGCTAGAGAGACCCCAGGGGGAGTCCCCGGGGAGCTGTTTTTT. This gives the protein CSARETPGGVPGELFF.

This clonotype came up many times. The rearrangement links TRBV15 to TRBJ2-7; the match to TRBD1 covers 8 bases. This CDR3 has 15 residues. With V trimmed by 5 bases and J by 0 bases, 6 bases remained unmatched. In germline, CDR1 is LNHNV, CDR2 YYDKDF (reference sequence). The CDR3: CATSGQGLSSYEQYF. The CDR3, as DNA: TGTGCCACCAGCGGACAGGGACTTAGCTCCTACGAGCAGTACTTC.

This clonotype came up a few times. The chain combines TRBV4-2 with TRBJ2-2; D may be TRBD1 or TRBD2 (6 bases each). Germline CDR1 reads LGHNA; CDR2 reads YNFKEQ. CDR3 length: 15 residues. V lost 0 bases, J lost 4 bases, and 9 bases lay in between. As DNA, the CDR3 is TGTGCCAGCAGCCAAGATGAGGGGGGCACCGGGGAGCTGTTTTTT. Protein: CASSQDEGGTGELFF.

This clonotype was counted between two and nine times. The rearrangement uses TRBV10-3 and TRBJ1-2; maybe TRBD1 (6 bases). The CDR3 contains 14 residues. Germline V CDR1 and CDR2: ENHRY, SYGVKD. V lost 0 bases to trimming and J lost 6 bases, with 11 bases between them. CDR3 region: CAISESSQGDGYTF. In DNA form, the CDR3 reads TGTGCCATCAGTGAGTCGTCACAGGGTGATGGCTACACCTTC.

V gene TRBV7-9 combines with J gene TRBJ2-3; D is tentatively TRBD1 or TRBD2 (5 bases each). CDR3 length: 15 residues. Trimming removed 4 bases at V and 5 bases at J, with 16 bases between. Germline V gives CDR1 SEHNR, CDR2 FQNEAQ (reference sequence). The CDR3 DNA follows: TGTGCCAGCAGCTCCCCGGGACGGGCGAAAGATACGCAGTATTTT. It specifies CASSSPGRAKDTQYF.

The chain carries TRBV6-2 or TRBV6-3 and TRBJ1-2; 7 positions match TRBD1. After removal of 2 bases from V and 4 bases from J, the junction contained 7 bases not matched to a gene. This CDR3 is built from 15 residues. CDR1 and CDR2 (germline): MNHEY, SVGEGT. The CDR3 loop is CASSYPDRPLYGYTF. CDR3 bases: TGTGCCAGCAGTTACCCGGACAGGCCTCTCTATGGCTACACCTTC.

This chain uses TRBV5-1 with TRBJ1-3, with D unresolved. The V gene's germline CDR1 is SGHRS and CDR2 YFSETQ. This CDR3 spans 15 amino acids. Between the trimmed V and J ends, which lost 4 bases and 0 bases, there was a span of 11 bases. The CDR3 is CASSLPGSSGNTIYF. As DNA, the CDR3 is TGCGCCAGCAGCCTACCGGGAAGCTCTGGAAACACCATATATTTT.

The rearrangement uses TRBV7-8 and TRBJ2-1, with D perhaps matching TRBD1 or TRBD2 (6 bases each). This CDR3 comprises 15 residues. The germline V gene has CDR1 SGHVS and CDR2 FQNEAQ. Trimming cost V 5 bases and J 4 bases, with 15 bases left between them. For the CDR3, the DNA is TGTGCCAGCAGCCGGGGGCAGAGTAATTACAATGAGCAGTTCTTC. Translating gives CASSRGQSNYNEQFF. The full variable domain, rest sourced from reference TRBV7-8 and TRBJ2-1, is GAGVSQSPRYKVAKRGQDVALRCDPISGHVSLFWYQQALGQGPEFLTYFQNEAQLDKSGLPSDRFFAERPEGSVSTLKIQRTQQEDSAVYLCASSRGQSNYNEQFFGPGTRLTVL.

The chain uses TRBV6-2 or TRBV6-3 and TRBJ2-7; 7 nucleotides align to TRBD1. Germline lookup yields CDR1 MNHEY and CDR2 SVGEGT. V lost 7 bases to trimming and J lost 4 bases; unmatched junction nucleotides: 7. The CDR3 loop spans 13 amino acids. This CDR3 reads CASTLGTVYEQYF. The CDR3, as DNA: TGTGCCAGCACTCTGGGGACAGTTTACGAGCAGTACTTC.

The V and J genes are TRBV20-1 and TRBJ1-1; D is perhaps TRBD1 (6 bases). The CDR3 extends over 14 amino acids. CDR1 is DFQATT and CDR2 is SNEGSKA in the germline V gene (reference sequence). The V end lost 5 bases, the J end lost 6 bases, and 19 bases lay between the germline ends. CDR3 nucleotides: TGCAGTGCTGGAGTACAGGGTATAATCGCTGAAGCTTTCTTT. Protein product: CSAGVQGIIAEAFF.

The chain joins TRBV20-1 to TRBJ2-7, with 11 bases fitting TRBD1. This CDR3 has 15 amino acids. Germline-derived CDR1 and CDR2 are DFQATT and SNEGSKA (reference sequence). V lost 0 bases and J lost 5; bases outside the gene matches: 6. Written as DNA, the CDR3 is TGCAGTGCTAGAGATCCTAGGACAGGGGGCAACGAGCAGTACTTC. Its protein is CSARDPRTGGNEQYF.

This clonotype was seen repeatedly, ten times or more. The chain uses TRBV7-8 and TRBJ2-5; D is possibly TRBD1 (6 bases). Trimming took off 5 bases at V and 0 bases at J, with 16 bases between the two ends. CDR3 length equals 16 residues. Germline CDR1 and CDR2: SGHVS and FQNEAQ. CDR3 DNA sequence: TGTGCCAGCAGCCTTGTGGCAGGGGCAAACCAAGAGACCCAGTACTTC. Residues: CASSLVAGANQETQYF.

This clonotype was seen a handful of times. The chain has TRBV5-1 and TRBJ2-1, with D perhaps TRBD2 (6 bases). The germline V gene has CDR1 SGHRS and CDR2 YFSETQ. The germline V and J ends were trimmed by 4 bases and 3 bases, with 17 bases remaining between them. The CDR3 extends over 16 amino acids. Here the CDR3 DNA reads TGCGCCAGCAGCGCCTCGGTGGGTAGCGGCTACAATGAGCAGTTCTTC. This encodes CASSASVGSGYNEQFF.

The V gene is TRBV29-1, the J gene TRBJ2-2; maybe TRBD1 (5 bases). Germline-derived CDR1 and CDR2 are SQVTM and ANQGSEA. This CDR3 is 13 amino acids long. V shed 8 bases and J shed 5 bases, with 15 bases lying between them. DNA for the CDR3: TGCAGCCCGCTGGGGCCAAAAACCGGGGAGCTGTTTTTT. The encoded protein is CSPLGPKTGELFF.

This clonotype showed up just a few times. This sequence joins TRBV5-1 and TRBJ2-5; 12 bases fit TRBD2. This CDR3 is built from 15 residues. Germline trimming cut 2 bases from V and 2 bases from J; bases unmatched to any gene: 1. Looked up from germline, CDR1 is SGHRS and CDR2 is YFSETQ. The CDR3 nucleotides are TGCGCCAGCAGCTTCCTAGCGGGGGGGCAAGAGACCCAGTACTTC. Amino acid sequence: CASSFLAGGQETQYF.

This clonotype was counted only a few times. The gene calls are TRBV7-3 and TRBJ2-2; 7 nucleotides line up with TRBD1. Germline CDR1 is SGHTA and CDR2 is FQGTGA. The CDR3 is 17 amino acids. The J segment lost 0 bases and the V segment lost 1 base, leaving 5 bases of the junction unmatched. CDR3 loop: CASSLMVGTANTGELFF. In DNA form, the CDR3 reads TGTGCCAGCAGCTTAATGGTCGGGACAGCGAACACCGGGGAGCTGTTTTTT.

The chain recombines TRBV20-1 with TRBJ2-5; TRBD1 matches 8 bases. Germline V gives CDR1 DFQATT, CDR2 SNEGSKA (reference sequence). V trimming: 2 bases; J trimming: 5 bases; junction bases outside the gene matches: 7. This CDR3 region has 14 residues. The CDR3 spells CSARTGGSRETQYF. In nucleotides, the CDR3 is TGCAGTGCTAGAACAGGGGGGTCTAGGGAGACCCAGTACTTC.

The chain combines TRBV25-1 with TRBJ2-7, with D maybe TRBD1 (5 bases). The germline CDR1 and CDR2 sequences are MGHDK and SYGVNS. The germline V and J ends were trimmed by 3 bases and 2 bases, with 14 bases remaining between them. This CDR3 region has 15 residues. CDR3 residues: CASSDRVSVTYEQYV. CDR3 nucleotides: TGTGCCAGCAGTGACAGGGTATCGGTCACCTACGAGCAGTACGTC.

The chain is built from TRBV4-2 and TRBJ1-1; maybe TRBD1 (6 bases). Trimming pared 0 bases from V and 0 bases from J, leaving 14 bases between. The CDR3 extends over 17 amino acids. CDR1 LGHNA and CDR2 YNFKEQ come from the germline V gene. CDR3 sequence reads: CASSQDKTGTMNTEAFF. The CDR3 DNA reads as TGTGCCAGCAGCCAAGATAAAACAGGGACGATGAACACTGAAGCTTTCTTT.

This clonotype came up a few times. The chain joins TRBV4-1 to TRBJ2-2, with TRBD2 identical over 10 bases. The CDR3 totals 14 residues. V was pared by 9 bases and J by 3 bases, with 4 bases of the junction left unmatched. Germline CDR1 and CDR2: MGHRA and YSYEKL. The CDR3 DNA reads as TGCGCCAGTAGCGGGGGGCATTACACCGGGGAGCTGTTTTTT. Translated, it gives CASSGGHYTGELFF.

This clonotype has ten or more counts. This chain connects TRBV7-2 to TRBJ1-1; a weak D match, TRBD1 (5 bases). This CDR3 has 12 residues. V shed 1 base and J shed 10 bases, with 10 bases lying between them. From germline, CDR1 is SGHTA and CDR2 FQGNSA. The CDR3 reads CASSLVYGGAFF. CDR3 bases: TGTGCCAGCAGCTTAGTCTACGGGGGAGCTTTCTTT.